The subject of this entry is one T cell receptor beta chain. The sample originates from a study of cytomegalovirus exposure and HLA in healthy donors. The PCR employed 60 Vbeta primers together with 13 Jbeta primers. Here immunoSEQ multiplex PCR was the method, and the copy in TCRdb shows in-frame clones only, minus some. Here the sample spans roughly 180,000 clones, about four fifths being singletons. CDR1 and CDR2 from the germline V gene are LGHNA and YSLEER. The CDR3 extends over 18 amino acids. The V gene end was trimmed by 1 base and the J gene end by 0 bases; junction bases not matched to a gene: 8.

The rearrangement joins TRBV4-3 to TRBJ2-1; 8 bases match TRBD2. The TCR comes from a girl aged 10 to 17 in good health and CMV-seropositive. The sequencing input was PBMCs. The CDR3 DNA reads TGCGCCAGCAGCCAAGTGCCAGCGGGGGTCTTCTCCTACAATGAGCAGTTCTTC. This translates into CASSQVPAGVFSYNEQFF.